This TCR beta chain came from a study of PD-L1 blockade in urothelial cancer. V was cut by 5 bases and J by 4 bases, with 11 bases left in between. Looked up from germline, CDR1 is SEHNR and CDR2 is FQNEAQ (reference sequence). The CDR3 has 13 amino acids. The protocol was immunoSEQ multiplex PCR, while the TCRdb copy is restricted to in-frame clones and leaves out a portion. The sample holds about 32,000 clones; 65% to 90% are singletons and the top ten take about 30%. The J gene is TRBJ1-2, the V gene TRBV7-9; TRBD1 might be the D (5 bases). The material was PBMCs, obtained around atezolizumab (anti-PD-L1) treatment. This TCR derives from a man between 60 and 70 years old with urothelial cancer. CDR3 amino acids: CASSRAGIYGYTF. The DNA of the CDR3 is TGTGCCAGCAGCAGGGCAGGGATCTATGGCTACACCTTC.